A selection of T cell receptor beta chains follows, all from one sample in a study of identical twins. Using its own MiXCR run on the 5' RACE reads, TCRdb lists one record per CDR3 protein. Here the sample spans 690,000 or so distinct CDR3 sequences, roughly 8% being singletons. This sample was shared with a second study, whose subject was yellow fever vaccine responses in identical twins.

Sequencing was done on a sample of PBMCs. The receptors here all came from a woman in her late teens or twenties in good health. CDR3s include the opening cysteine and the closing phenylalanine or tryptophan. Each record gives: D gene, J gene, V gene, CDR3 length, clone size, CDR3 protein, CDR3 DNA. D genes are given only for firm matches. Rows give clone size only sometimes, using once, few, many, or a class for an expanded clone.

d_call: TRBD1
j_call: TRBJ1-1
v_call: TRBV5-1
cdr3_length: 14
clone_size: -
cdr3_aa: CASSSGVDRASAFF
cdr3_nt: TGCGCCAGCAGCTCAGGAGTTGACAGGGCTTCAGCTTTCTTT

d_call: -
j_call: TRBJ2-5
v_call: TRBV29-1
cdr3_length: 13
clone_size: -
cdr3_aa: CSVDVTGPETQYF
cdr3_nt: TGCAGCGTTGACGTCACAGGGCCAGAGACCCAGTACTTC

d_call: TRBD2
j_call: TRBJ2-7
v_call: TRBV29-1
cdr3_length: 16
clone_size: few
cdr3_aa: CSVGTSGKASTREQYF
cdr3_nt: TGCAGCGTTGGGACTAGCGGGAAGGCATCAACGCGCGAGCAGTACTTC

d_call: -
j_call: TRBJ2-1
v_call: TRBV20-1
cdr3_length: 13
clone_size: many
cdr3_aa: CSAIMDSYNEQFF
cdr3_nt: TGCAGTGCCATTATGGACAGCTACAATGAGCAGTTCTTC

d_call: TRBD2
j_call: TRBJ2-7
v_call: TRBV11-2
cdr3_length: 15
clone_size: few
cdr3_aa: CASSDSGRASGEQYF
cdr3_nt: TGTGCCAGCAGCGATAGCGGGAGGGCCTCTGGCGAGCAGTACTTC

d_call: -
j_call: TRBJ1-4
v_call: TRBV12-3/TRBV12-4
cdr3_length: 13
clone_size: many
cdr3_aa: CASTPEGNEKLFF
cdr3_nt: TGTGCCAGCACCCCAGAGGGGAATGAAAAACTGTTTTTT

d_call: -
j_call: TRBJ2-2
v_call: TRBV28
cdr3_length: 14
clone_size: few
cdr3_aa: CASSRPQNTGELFF
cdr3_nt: TGTGCCAGCAGTCGTCCACAGAACACCGGGGAGCTGTTTTTT

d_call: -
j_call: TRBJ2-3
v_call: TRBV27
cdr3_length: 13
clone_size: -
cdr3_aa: CASGIIGTDTQYF
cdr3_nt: TGTGCCAGCGGAATAATTGGCACAGATACGCAGTATTTT

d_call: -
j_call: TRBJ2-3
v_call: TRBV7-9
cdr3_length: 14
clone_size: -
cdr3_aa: CASSSRVSTDTQYF
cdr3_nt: TGTGCCAGCAGCTCCCGGGTCAGCACAGATACGCAGTATTTT

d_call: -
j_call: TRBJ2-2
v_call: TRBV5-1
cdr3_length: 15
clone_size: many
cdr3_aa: CASKEIRGNTGELFF
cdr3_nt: TGCGCCAGCAAGGAGATCAGGGGCAACACCGGGGAGCTGTTTTTT

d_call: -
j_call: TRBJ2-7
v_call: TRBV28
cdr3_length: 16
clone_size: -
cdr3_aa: CASSFTPRRVNYEQYF
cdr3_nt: TGTGCCAGCAGTTTCACCCCGCGCAGGGTCAACTACGAGCAGTACTTC

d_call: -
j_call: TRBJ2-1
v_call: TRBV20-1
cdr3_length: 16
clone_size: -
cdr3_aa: CSAPSRQSFSYNEQFF
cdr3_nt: TGCAGTGCTCCCTCCCGACAGTCATTCTCCTACAATGAGCAGTTCTTC

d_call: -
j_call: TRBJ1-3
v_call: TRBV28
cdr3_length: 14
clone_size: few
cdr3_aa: CASNRGYAGNTIYF
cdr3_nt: TGTGCCAGCAATAGGGGGTATGCTGGAAACACCATATATTTT

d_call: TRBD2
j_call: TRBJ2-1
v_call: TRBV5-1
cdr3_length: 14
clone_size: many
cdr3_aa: CASSLSREGNEQFF
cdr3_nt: TGCGCCAGCAGCTTGTCAAGGGAGGGCAATGAGCAGTTCTTC

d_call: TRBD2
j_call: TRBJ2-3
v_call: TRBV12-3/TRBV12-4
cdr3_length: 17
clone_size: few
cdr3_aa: CASSLGLAGVGSDTQYF
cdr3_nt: TGTGCCAGCAGCCTGGGACTAGCGGGAGTCGGGTCAGATACGCAGTATTTT

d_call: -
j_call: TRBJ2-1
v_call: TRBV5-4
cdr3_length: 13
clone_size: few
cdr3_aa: CASSLDLSNEQFF
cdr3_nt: TGTGCCAGCAGCCTGGACTTATCCAATGAGCAGTTCTTC

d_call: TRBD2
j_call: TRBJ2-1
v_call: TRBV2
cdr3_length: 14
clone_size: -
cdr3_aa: CASSVVGGPVVQFF
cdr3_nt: TGTGCCAGCAGTGTGGTGGGAGGGCCCGTGGTGCAGTTCTTC

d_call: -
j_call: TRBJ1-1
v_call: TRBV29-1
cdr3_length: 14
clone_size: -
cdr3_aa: CSVGAPTGWTEAFF
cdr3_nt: TGCAGCGTTGGGGCCCCGACAGGTTGGACTGAAGCTTTCTTT

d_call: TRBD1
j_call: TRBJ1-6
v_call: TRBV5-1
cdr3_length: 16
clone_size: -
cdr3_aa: CASSLGPGQNNSPLHF
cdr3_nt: TGCGCCAGCAGCTTGGGGCCGGGACAGAACAATTCACCCCTCCACTTT

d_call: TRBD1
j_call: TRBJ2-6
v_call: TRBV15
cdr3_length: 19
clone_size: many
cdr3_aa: CATSKKAETGYLGANVLTF
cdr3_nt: TGTGCCACCAGCAAGAAGGCGGAGACAGGGTATTTAGGGGCCAACGTCCTGACTTTC

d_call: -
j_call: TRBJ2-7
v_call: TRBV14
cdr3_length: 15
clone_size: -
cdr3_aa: CASSPVGRRSYEQYF
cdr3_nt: TGTGCCAGCAGCCCCGTGGGTCGCCGCTCCTACGAGCAGTACTTC

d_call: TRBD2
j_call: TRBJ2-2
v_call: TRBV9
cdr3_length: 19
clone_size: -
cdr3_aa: CASSPNTGLAGDYTGELFF
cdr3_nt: TGTGCCAGCAGCCCAAATACAGGACTAGCGGGGGATTACACCGGGGAGCTGTTTTTT

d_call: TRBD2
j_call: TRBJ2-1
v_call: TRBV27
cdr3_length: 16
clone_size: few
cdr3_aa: CASSSTSGGPLNEQFF
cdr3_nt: TGTGCCAGCAGTTCTACTAGCGGGGGGCCCCTCAATGAGCAGTTCTTC

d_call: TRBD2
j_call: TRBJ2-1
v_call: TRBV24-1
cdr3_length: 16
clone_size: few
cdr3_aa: CATSVSSGTPGNEQFF
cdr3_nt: TGTGCCACCAGTGTGTCTAGCGGGACTCCGGGGAATGAGCAGTTCTTC

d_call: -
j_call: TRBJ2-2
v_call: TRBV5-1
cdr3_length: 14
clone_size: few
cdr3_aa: CASSARVGTGELFF
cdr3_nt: TGCGCCAGCAGCGCCAGGGTGGGCACCGGGGAGCTGTTTTTT

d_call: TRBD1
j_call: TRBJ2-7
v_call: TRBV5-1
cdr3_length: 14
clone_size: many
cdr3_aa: CASSLEDRTYEQYF
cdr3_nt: TGCGCCAGCAGCTTGGAGGACAGGACCTACGAGCAGTACTTC

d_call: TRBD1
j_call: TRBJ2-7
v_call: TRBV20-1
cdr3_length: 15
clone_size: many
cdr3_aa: CSARAPGQGTYEQYF
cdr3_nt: TGCAGTGCTAGAGCTCCGGGACAGGGCACCTACGAGCAGTACTTC